Listed below are T cell receptor beta chains from one sample, sequenced in a study of response to subunit inactivated influenza vaccine. One entry per CDR3 protein results from TCRdb running MiXCR on the RT-PCR reads. In the table there are 600,000 to 700,000 distinct CDR3 sequences, 14% of which are singletons. The sample here was PBMCs from blood, taken 14 to 15 days before vaccination. The receptors derive from a man aged 50 to 59 who received an inactivated influenza vaccine. CDR3s include the opening cysteine and the closing phenylalanine or tryptophan. D genes are given only for firm matches. Expanded clones get a size class; other rows say once, few or many, or leave the size out.

size	D	J	V	CDR3	DNA
few	NA	TRBJ2-3	TRBV6-1	CASRWGSTDTQYF	TGTGCCAGCAGGTGGGGGAGCACAGATACGCAGTATTTT
few	NA	TRBJ2-5	TRBV12-3/TRBV12-4	CASTPAHRTSSETQYF	TGTGCCAGCACTCCCGCGCACAGGACCTCATCGGAGACCCAGTACTTC
NA	TRBD1	TRBJ2-1	TRBV2	CASLQGTQSSYNEQFF	TGTGCCAGTCTACAGGGGACCCAAAGCTCCTACAATGAGCAGTTCTTC
NA	NA	TRBJ1-2	TRBV3-1	CASSQTTNYGYTF	TGTGCCAGCAGCCAAACAACTAACTATGGCTACACCTTC
few	NA	TRBJ2-6	TRBV7-3	CASRQGSGANVLTF	TGTGCCAGCAGACAGGGCTCTGGGGCCAACGTCCTGACTTTC
NA	TRBD2	TRBJ2-1	TRBV5-1	CASSGTSGGANEQFF	TGCGCCAGCAGCGGGACTAGCGGGGGGGCGAATGAGCAGTTCTTC
few	TRBD1	TRBJ1-2	TRBV29-1	CSVGLGTGEAYGYTF	TGCAGCGTTGGACTAGGGACAGGGGAGGCCTATGGCTACACCTTC
NA	TRBD2	TRBJ2-6	TRBV4-1	CASSQAGRLAGGRVTGANVLTF	TGCGCCAGCAGCCAAGCTGGGCGACTAGCGGGAGGAAGAGTAACTGGGGCCAACGTCCTGACTTTC
many	NA	TRBJ2-7	TRBV18	CASSPGPTYEQYF	TGTGCCAGCAGCCCGGGGCCTACCTACGAGCAGTACTTC
many	NA	TRBJ2-2	TRBV20-1	CSARDLRLTGELFF	TGCAGTGCTAGAGATCTCCGCCTAACCGGGGAGCTGTTTTTT
few	NA	TRBJ2-7	TRBV7-2	CASSFGLGRSYEQYF	TGTGCCAGCAGCTTCGGACTGGGGAGGTCCTACGAGCAGTACTTC
NA	TRBD2	TRBJ2-7	TRBV4-3	CASSQDISGLAVKQYF	TGCGCCAGCAGCCAAGATATCTCCGGACTAGCGGTAAAGCAGTACTTC
many	TRBD1	TRBJ1-6	TRBV27	CASSPRQGPNSPLHF	TGTGCCAGCAGTCCAAGACAGGGCCCGAATTCACCCCTCCACTTT
NA	NA	TRBJ2-1	TRBV7-2	CASSYGMEGLGEQFF	TGTGCCAGCAGCTACGGGATGGAGGGGCTCGGGGAGCAGTTCTTC
few	TRBD1	TRBJ2-7	TRBV7-9	CASSRDRGAYEQYF	TGTGCCAGCAGCAGGGACAGGGGCGCCTACGAGCAGTACTTC
NA	NA	TRBJ1-4	TRBV6-1	CASSPRTEAGEKLFF	TGTGCCAGCAGTCCTCGGACAGAAGCTGGCGAAAAACTGTTTTTT
few	TRBD2	TRBJ2-3	TRBV10-3	CAISEGTAGADTQYF	TGTGCCATCAGTGAAGGGACCGCGGGGGCAGATACGCAGTATTTT
NA	NA	TRBJ2-3	TRBV12-3/TRBV12-4	CASRQGQILQYF	TGTGCCAGCAGGCAAGGACAGATCCTGCAGTATTTT
NA	TRBD1	TRBJ1-2	TRBV25-1	CASQGQESWGYTF	TGTGCCAGCCAAGGACAGGAGTCCTGGGGCTACACCTTC
NA	NA	TRBJ2-3	TRBV9	CASSSDQRRSTQYF	TGTGCCAGCAGCTCCGACCAACGTCGTAGTACGCAGTATTTT
many	NA	TRBJ1-6	TRBV27	CASSQGFYNSPLHF	TGTGCCAGCTCCCAGGGGTTCTATAATTCACCCCTCCACTTT
few	TRBD2	TRBJ2-1	TRBV19	CASSITSGAYNEQFF	TGTGCCAGTAGTATAACTAGCGGGGCTTACAATGAGCAGTTCTTC
few	NA	TRBJ2-5	TRBV4-1	CASSQVVWSQETQYF	TGCGCCAGCAGCCAAGTCGTCTGGAGCCAAGAGACCCAGTACTTC
many	TRBD1	TRBJ2-1	TRBV4-1	CASSQVDRVTYNEQFF	TGCGCCAGCAGCCAAGTTGACAGGGTGACATACAATGAGCAGTTCTTC
NA	TRBD1	TRBJ2-2	TRBV2	CASTRGQGRSGELFF	TGTGCCAGCACTCGGGGACAGGGGCGATCCGGGGAGCTGTTTTTT
NA	TRBD1	TRBJ2-1	TRBV20-1	CSARWDRGGNEQFF	TGCAGTGCTAGATGGGACAGGGGAGGGAATGAGCAGTTCTTC
few	NA	TRBJ2-7	TRBV20-1	CSALVGGQEQYF	TGCAGTGCTTTGGTTGGTGGCCAGGAGCAGTACTTC
many	NA	TRBJ1-6	TRBV12-3/TRBV12-4	CASSWGTDSSPLHF	TGTGCCAGCAGTTGGGGGACGGACAGTTCACCCCTCCACTTT
few	TRBD2	TRBJ2-3	TRBV6-5	CASSYGLAGGRHTQYF	TGTGCCAGCAGTTACGGACTAGCGGGAGGGCGACATACGCAGTATTTT
NA	NA	TRBJ2-7	TRBV20-1	CSASGVQPTYEQYF	TGCAGTGCTAGCGGGGTTCAACCCACCTACGAGCAGTACTTC
NA	TRBD1	TRBJ1-5	TRBV29-1	CSVGQGENQPQHF	TGCAGCGTTGGACAGGGTGAGAATCAGCCCCAGCATTTT
few	TRBD1	TRBJ1-5	TRBV6-2/TRBV6-3	CASSDRLGTDNQPQHF	TGTGCCAGCAGTGACCGCCTCGGGACAGACAATCAGCCCCAGCATTTT
few	NA	TRBJ2-6	TRBV3-1	CASSPTPRTGANVLTF	TGTGCCAGCAGCCCTACACCCAGGACAGGGGCCAACGTCCTGACTTTC
few	NA	TRBJ2-7	TRBV12-3/TRBV12-4	CASSTTASGEQYF	TGTGCCAGCAGTACAACAGCCTCGGGCGAGCAGTACTTC
few	NA	TRBJ2-5	TRBV24-1	CATSETNSKETQYF	TGTGCCACCAGTGAAACCAATTCGAAGGAGACCCAGTACTTC
few	NA	TRBJ2-1	TRBV11-2	CASSLGGGAYEQFF	TGTGCCAGCAGCTTAGGTGGGGGGGCATATGAGCAGTTCTTC
NA	TRBD1	TRBJ2-7	TRBV20-1	CSAAPDRGTYEQYF	TGCAGTGCAGCTCCTGACAGGGGGACCTACGAGCAGTACTTC